This T cell receptor beta chain was sequenced in a study of T cells in Graves' hyperthyroidism and ophthalmopathy. Looking at the study overall: The blood sample was taken at first diagnosis, before treatment began.

This clonotype was seen many times. Graves' hyperthyroidism is called stable when ophthalmopathy does not progress within 18 months. Exclusions: uncontrolled infection, other autoimmune disease, pregnancy, lactation. CDR1 and CDR2 from the germline V gene are SQVTM and ANQGSEA. The CDR3 extends over 15 amino acids. V trimming: 7 bases; J trimming: 1 base; junction bases outside the gene matches: 12. From RNA transcripts, TCR beta CDR3 regions were amplified. Carried out on the TCR CDR3, a first-round RT-PCR used the HTBI primer set. TCRdb used MiXCR to reprocess the multiplex PCR reads, holding one entry per CDR3 protein. Here the sample spans roughly 800,000 distinct CDR3 sequences, 38% being singletons.

The sequenced sample consisted of blood. The chain has TRBV29-1 and TRBJ1-1; 7 nucleotides match TRBD1. This sequence was found in a man younger than 30 with Graves' hyperthyroidism. CDR3 region: CSGITGVKANTEAFF. DNA of the CDR3: TGCAGCGGTATAACAGGGGTGAAGGCGAACACTGAAGCTTTCTTT.